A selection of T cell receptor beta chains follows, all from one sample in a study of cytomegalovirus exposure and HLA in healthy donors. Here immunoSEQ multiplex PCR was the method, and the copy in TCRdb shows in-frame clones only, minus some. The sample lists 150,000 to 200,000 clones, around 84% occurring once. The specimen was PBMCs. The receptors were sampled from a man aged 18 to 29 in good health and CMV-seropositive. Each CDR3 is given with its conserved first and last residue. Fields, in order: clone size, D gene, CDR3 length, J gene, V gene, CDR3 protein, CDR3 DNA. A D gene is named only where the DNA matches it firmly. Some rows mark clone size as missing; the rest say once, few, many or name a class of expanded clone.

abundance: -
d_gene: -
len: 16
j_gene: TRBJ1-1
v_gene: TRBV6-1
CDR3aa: CASSEALRQGNTEAFF
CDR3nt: TGTGCCAGCAGTGAAGCGCTTCGGCAGGGGAACACTGAAGCTTTCTTT

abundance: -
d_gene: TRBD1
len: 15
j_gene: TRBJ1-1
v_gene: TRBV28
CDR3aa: CASSSPGQRNTEAFF
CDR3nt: TGTGCCAGCAGTTCTCCGGGACAGCGGAACACTGAAGCTTTCTTT

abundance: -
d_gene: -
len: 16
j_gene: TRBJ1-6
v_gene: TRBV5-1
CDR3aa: CASSLGRASRNSPLHF
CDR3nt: TGCGCCAGCAGCCTCGGGCGGGCATCAAGGAATTCACCCCTCCACTTT

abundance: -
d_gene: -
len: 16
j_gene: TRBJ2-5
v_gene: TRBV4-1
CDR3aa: CASSALMGADQETQYF
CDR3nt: TGCGCCAGCAGCGCACTGATGGGGGCGGACCAAGAGACCCAGTACTTC

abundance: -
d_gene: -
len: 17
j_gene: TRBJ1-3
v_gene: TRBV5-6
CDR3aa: CASSLARRQAEINTIYF
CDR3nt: TGTGCCAGCAGCTTGGCTAGGAGGCAGGCCGAGATAAACACCATATATTTT

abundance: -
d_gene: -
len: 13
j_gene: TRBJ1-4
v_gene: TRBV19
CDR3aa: CASRILDSEKLFF
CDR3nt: TGTGCCAGTAGGATCCTCGACAGCGAAAAACTGTTTTTT

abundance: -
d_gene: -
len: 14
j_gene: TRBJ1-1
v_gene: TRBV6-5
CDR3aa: CASSMGQARGEAFF
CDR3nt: TGTGCCAGCAGTATGGGGCAGGCGCGTGGTGAAGCTTTCTTT

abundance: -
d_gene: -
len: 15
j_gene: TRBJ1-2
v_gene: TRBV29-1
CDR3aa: CSARTRADPNYGYTF
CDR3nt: TGCAGCGCTAGGACAAGGGCCGATCCCAACTATGGCTACACCTTC

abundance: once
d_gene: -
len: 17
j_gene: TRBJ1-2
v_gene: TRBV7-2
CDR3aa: CASSSGGGVLSNYGYTF
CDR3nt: TGTGCCAGCAGCTCCGGTGGGGGCGTTCTTAGTAACTATGGCTACACCTTC

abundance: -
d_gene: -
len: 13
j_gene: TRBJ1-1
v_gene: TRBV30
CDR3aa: CAWSNFGGTEAFF
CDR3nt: TGTGCCTGGAGTAATTTCGGGGGGACTGAAGCTTTCTTT

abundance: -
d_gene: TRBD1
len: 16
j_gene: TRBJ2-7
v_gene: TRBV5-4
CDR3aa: CASSSNSGQGAYEQYF
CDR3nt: TGTGCCAGCAGCTCGAACAGTGGACAGGGGGCCTACGAGCAGTACTTC

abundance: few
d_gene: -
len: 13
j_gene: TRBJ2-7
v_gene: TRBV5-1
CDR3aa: CASSLASRSQQYF
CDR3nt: TGCGCCAGCAGCTTGGCTTCTCGGAGTCAGCAGTACTTC

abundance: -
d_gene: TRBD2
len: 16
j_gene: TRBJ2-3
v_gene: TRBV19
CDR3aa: CASSRSSGGATDTQYF
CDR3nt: TGTGCCAGTAGTCGATCGAGCGGGGGCGCCACAGATACGCAGTATTTT

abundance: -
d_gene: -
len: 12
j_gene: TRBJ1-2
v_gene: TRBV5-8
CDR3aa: CASSLSGYGYTF
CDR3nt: TGTGCCAGCAGCTTGTCCGGCTATGGCTACACCTTC

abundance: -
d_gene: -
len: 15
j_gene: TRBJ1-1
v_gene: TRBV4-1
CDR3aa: CASSPQGGLDTEAFF
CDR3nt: TGCGCCAGCAGCCCCCAAGGGGGACTAGACACTGAAGCTTTCTTT